This TCR beta chain was identified in a study of regulatory T cells in long-lasting Graves disease. Notes on the study in general: TCR diversity was lower in persistent Graves' patients (versus newly diagnosed ones). Gene preferences differed: TRBV28, TRBJ1-2, TRBJ2-5 in persistent cases.

Described time point: newly diagnosed GD, antithyroid drugs for less than 3 months. The TCR library was prepared using RNA isolated from PBMCs. Patients of an endocrinology department in Xi'an, China, were included. Looked up from germline, CDR1 is LGHDT and CDR2 is YNNKEL (reference sequence). V lost 3 bases, J lost 7 bases, and 7 bases stayed unmatched. The CDR3 sequence is 14 residues long. This clonotype was seen ten or more times. Antigen: not known. Arm-PCR with iRepertoire HTBI primers amplified the CDR3 regions for these TCR beta libraries. TCRdb reanalysed the multiplex PCR reads using MiXCR and keeps one entry per CDR3 protein. The sample comprises hundreds of thousands of distinct CDR3 sequences, roughly 15% of which are singletons, and 18% rests with the top ten. The same sample was also studied in work on T cells in Graves' hyperthyroidism and ophthalmopathy. According to that study: Patients were aged 18 to 65, had disease duration under 2 months, and had newly diagnosed hyperthyroidism.

The sequence came from a woman under 40 with Graves disease. Sequencing used peripheral blood mononuclear cells (PBMCs), obtained at new diagnosis, from a patient treated with antithyroid drugs. The rearrangement uses TRBV3-1 and TRBJ1-2, with 8 bases matching TRBD1. DNA for the CDR3: TGTGCCAGCAGCCAGCCGACAGGGGCAGGTGGCTACACCTTC. Translated, it gives CASSQPTGAGGYTF.